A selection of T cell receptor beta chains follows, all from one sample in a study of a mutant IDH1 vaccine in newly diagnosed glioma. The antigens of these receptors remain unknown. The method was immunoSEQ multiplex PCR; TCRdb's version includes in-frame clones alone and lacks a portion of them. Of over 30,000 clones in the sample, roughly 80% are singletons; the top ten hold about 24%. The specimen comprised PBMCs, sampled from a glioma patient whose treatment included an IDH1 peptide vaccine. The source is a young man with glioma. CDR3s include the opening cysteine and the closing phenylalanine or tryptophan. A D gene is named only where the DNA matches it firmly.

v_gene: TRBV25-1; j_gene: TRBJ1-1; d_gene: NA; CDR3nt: TGTGCCAGCAGTGAATTTGGAGGGAACACTGAAGCTTTCTTT; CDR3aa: CASSEFGGNTEAFF
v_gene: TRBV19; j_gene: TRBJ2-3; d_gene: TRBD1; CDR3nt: TGTGCCAGTAGTATAGACCCCCGGACAGGGGGTACTCCCTTCTTCACAGATACGCAGTATTTT; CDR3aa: CASSIDPRTGGTPFFTDTQYF
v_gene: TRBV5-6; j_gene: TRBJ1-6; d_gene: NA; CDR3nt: TGTGCCAGCAGCTTGGTGGGCCAGATGAATTCACCCCTCCACTTT; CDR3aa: CASSLVGQMNSPLHF
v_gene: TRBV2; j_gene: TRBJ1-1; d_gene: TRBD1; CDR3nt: TGTGCCAGCACCTATTCTACTTGGACAGGGGGAACTGAAGCTTTCTTT; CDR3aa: CASTYSTWTGGTEAFF
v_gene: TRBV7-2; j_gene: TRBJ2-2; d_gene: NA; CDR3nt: TGTGCCAGCAGGGACGAGAGGGTGCCCCTAATCACCGGGGAGCTGTTTTTT; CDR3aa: CASRDERVPLITGELFF
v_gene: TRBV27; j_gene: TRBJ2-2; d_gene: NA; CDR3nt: TGTGCCAGCAGTTTTGAGCCGTCCGCGAACACCGGGGAGCTGTTTTTT; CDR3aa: CASSFEPSANTGELFF
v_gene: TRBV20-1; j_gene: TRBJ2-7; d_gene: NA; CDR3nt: TGCAGTGCTAGCGATACAGTCGAGCAGTACTTC; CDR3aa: CSASDTVEQYF
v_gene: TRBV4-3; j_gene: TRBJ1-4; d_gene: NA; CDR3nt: TGCGCCAGCAGCCAAGATCGGGTGACAACTAATGAAAAACTGTTTTTT; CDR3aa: CASSQDRVTTNEKLFF
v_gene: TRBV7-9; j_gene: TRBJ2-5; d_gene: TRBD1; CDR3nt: TGTGCCAGCAGCCAAGGACAGGTAGTAGGGGCGACCCAGTACTTC; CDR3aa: CASSQGQVVGATQYF
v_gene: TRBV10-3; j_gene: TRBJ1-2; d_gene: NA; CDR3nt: TGTGCCATCAGTGACTCCGCCTCGGGCGGCTACACCTTC; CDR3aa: CAISDSASGGYTF
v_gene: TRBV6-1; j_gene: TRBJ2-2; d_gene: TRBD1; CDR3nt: TGTGCCACCCGGACAGGGTTTGTCGGGGAGCTGTTTTTT; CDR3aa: CATRTGFVGELFF
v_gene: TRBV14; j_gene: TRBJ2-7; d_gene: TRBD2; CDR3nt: TGTGCCAGCAGCCAAGCGGGACTAGCAGGCGAGCAGTACTTC; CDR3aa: CASSQAGLAGEQYF
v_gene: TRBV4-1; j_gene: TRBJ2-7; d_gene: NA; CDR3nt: TGCGCCAGCAGCCAAACGACAACCTACTACGAGCAGTACTTC; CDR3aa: CASSQTTTYYEQYF
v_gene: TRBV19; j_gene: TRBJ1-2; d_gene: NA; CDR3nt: TGTGCCAGCGAACCCAGGGGAGAATATGGCTACACCTTC; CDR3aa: CASEPRGEYGYTF
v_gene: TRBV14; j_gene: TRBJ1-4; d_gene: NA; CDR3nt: TGTGCCAGCAGCCAAGATTACGGGTTCAATGAAAAACTGTTTTTT; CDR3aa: CASSQDYGFNEKLFF
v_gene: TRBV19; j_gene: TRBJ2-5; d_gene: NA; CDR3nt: TGTGCCAGTAGTAAGGACCCATGGGCCATTGAGACCCAGTACTTC; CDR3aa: CASSKDPWAIETQYF
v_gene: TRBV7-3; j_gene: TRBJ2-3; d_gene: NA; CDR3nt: TGTGCCAGCAGCTCGGTGGGCGGAGGTGTTGCAGATACGCAGTATTTT; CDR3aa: CASSSVGGGVADTQYF
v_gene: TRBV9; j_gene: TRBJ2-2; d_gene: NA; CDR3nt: TGTGCCAGCAGCGCCCTACCCAGTAGCGGCGCGAACACCGGGGAGCTGTTTTTT; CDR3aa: CASSALPSSGANTGELFF
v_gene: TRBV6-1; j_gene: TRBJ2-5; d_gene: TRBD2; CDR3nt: TGTGCCAGCAGTGAACCTCAACTAGCGGGAGTCCGGCAAGAGACCCAGTACTTC; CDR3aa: CASSEPQLAGVRQETQYF
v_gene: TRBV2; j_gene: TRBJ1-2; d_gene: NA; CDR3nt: TGTGCCAGCAGTGAGGCGGGGGGTAATCGTGGCTACACCTTC; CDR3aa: CASSEAGGNRGYTF
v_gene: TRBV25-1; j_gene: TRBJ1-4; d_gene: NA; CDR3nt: TGTGCCAGCAGTGAATATGGGGGGAATGAAAAACTGTTTTTT; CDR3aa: CASSEYGGNEKLFF
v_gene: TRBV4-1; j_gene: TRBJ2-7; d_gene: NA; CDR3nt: TGCGCCAGCAGCCCCCAGGAGGGGAACTACGAGCAGTACTTC; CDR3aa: CASSPQEGNYEQYF
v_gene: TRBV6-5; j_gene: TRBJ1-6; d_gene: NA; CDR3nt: TGTGCCAGCAGTTATGGGGATAATTCACCCCTCCACTTT; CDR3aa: CASSYGDNSPLHF